These T cell receptor beta chains were read from a single sample in a study of CD8+ T cells in alopecia areata. TCRdb's copy holds only in-frame clones and misses some; the assay was immunoSEQ multiplex PCR. The data show fewer than 90,000 clones, with 51% seen just once and around 5% held by the top ten. Sequencing was done on a sample of NKG2D-high CD8+ T cells sorted from blood. These receptor sequences come from a human donor with alopecia areata. CDR3s include the opening cysteine and the closing phenylalanine or tryptophan. Fields, in order: CDR3 protein, CDR3 DNA, D gene, V gene, J gene, clone size. A D gene is named only where the DNA matches it firmly. For some rows the clone size is stated as once, few or many, or as a class when expanded; others skip it.

CDR3 protein: CSVEEPSELAGSSYEQYF
CDR3 DNA: TGCAGCGTTGAAGAGCCATCAGAACTAGCGGGAAGCTCCTACGAGCAGTACTTC
D gene: TRBD2
V gene: TRBV29-1
J gene: TRBJ2-7
clone size: -

CDR3 protein: CSVEKRDSADTQYF
CDR3 DNA: TGCAGCGTTGAAAAGAGGGATAGTGCAGATACGCAGTATTTT
D gene: -
V gene: TRBV29-1
J gene: TRBJ2-3
clone size: -

CDR3 protein: CAWSVLWNTEAFF
CDR3 DNA: TGTGCCTGGAGTGTACTGTGGAACACTGAAGCTTTCTTT
D gene: -
V gene: TRBV30
J gene: TRBJ1-1
clone size: -

CDR3 protein: CASSVNTGELFF
CDR3 DNA: TGTGCCAGCAGCGTCAACACCGGGGAGCTGTTTTTT
D gene: -
V gene: TRBV9
J gene: TRBJ2-2
clone size: -

CDR3 protein: CASSPSIGAPYEQYF
CDR3 DNA: TGTGCCAGCAGCCCCTCCATCGGGGCCCCCTACGAGCAGTACTTC
D gene: -
V gene: TRBV6-5
J gene: TRBJ2-7
clone size: once

CDR3 protein: CARYPGRDQPQHF
CDR3 DNA: TGTGCCAGATACCCAGGGAGGGATCAGCCCCAGCATTTT
D gene: -
V gene: TRBV6-5
J gene: TRBJ1-5
clone size: -

CDR3 protein: CASSLAGPSVTDTQYF
CDR3 DNA: TGCGCCAGCAGCTTGGCCGGCCCATCTGTAACAGATACGCAGTATTTT
D gene: -
V gene: TRBV5-1
J gene: TRBJ2-3
clone size: -

CDR3 protein: CAWSEGASGANVLTF
CDR3 DNA: TGTGCCTGGAGTGAGGGGGCCTCTGGGGCCAACGTCCTGACTTTC
D gene: TRBD1
V gene: TRBV30
J gene: TRBJ2-6
clone size: -

CDR3 protein: CASSFGQEVTDTQYF
CDR3 DNA: TGTGCCAGCAGCTTCGGACAGGAGGTCACAGATACGCAGTATTTT
D gene: TRBD1
V gene: TRBV7-9
J gene: TRBJ2-3
clone size: -

CDR3 protein: CASSFGHEQFF
CDR3 DNA: TGTGCCAGCAGCTTTGGGCATGAGCAGTTCTTC
D gene: -
V gene: TRBV5-6
J gene: TRBJ2-1
clone size: -

CDR3 protein: CASSWGALGSEQFF
CDR3 DNA: TGTGCCAGCAGTTGGGGGGCCCTCGGCAGTGAGCAGTTCTTC
D gene: -
V gene: TRBV27
J gene: TRBJ2-1
clone size: -

CDR3 protein: CSVPRGTEAFF
CDR3 DNA: TGCAGCGTCCCGAGGGGGACTGAAGCTTTCTTT
D gene: -
V gene: TRBV29-1
J gene: TRBJ1-1
clone size: few

CDR3 protein: CASSLLGQNYGYTF
CDR3 DNA: TGTGCCAGCAGCTTGCTCGGGCAAAACTATGGCTACACCTTC
D gene: -
V gene: TRBV7-9
J gene: TRBJ1-2
clone size: few

CDR3 protein: CSAEAGTGTFF
CDR3 DNA: TGCAGTGCGGAAGCCGGGACGGGGACATTCTTC
D gene: -
V gene: TRBV20-1
J gene: TRBJ1-2
clone size: few

CDR3 protein: CASSPPGSASYNEQFF
CDR3 DNA: TGTGCCAGCAGTCCCCCGGGGAGCGCCTCCTACAATGAGCAGTTCTTC
D gene: -
V gene: TRBV28
J gene: TRBJ2-1
clone size: -

CDR3 protein: CAWSPGTGGNKDVLTF
CDR3 DNA: TGTGCCTGGAGCCCCGGGACAGGGGGTAATAAAGACGTCCTGACTTTC
D gene: TRBD1
V gene: TRBV30
J gene: TRBJ2-6
clone size: once

CDR3 protein: CASSDSRDRGQPQHF
CDR3 DNA: TGTGCCAGCAGTGATTCCCGGGACAGGGGTCAGCCCCAGCATTTT
D gene: TRBD1
V gene: TRBV25-1
J gene: TRBJ1-5
clone size: -

CDR3 protein: CASSSLGDTQYF
CDR3 DNA: TGTGCCAGCAGCTCCCTGGGGGATACGCAGTATTTT
D gene: -
V gene: TRBV13
J gene: TRBJ2-3
clone size: -

CDR3 protein: CASSFGETQYF
CDR3 DNA: TGTGCCAGCAGCTTTGGGGAGACCCAGTACTTC
D gene: -
V gene: TRBV5-6
J gene: TRBJ2-5
clone size: many

CDR3 protein: CASSVRTDTQYF
CDR3 DNA: TGTGCCAGCAGCGTACGCACAGATACGCAGTATTTT
D gene: -
V gene: TRBV11-2
J gene: TRBJ2-3
clone size: -

CDR3 protein: CASSSTLAAPRDTQYF
CDR3 DNA: TGTGCCAGCAGCTCAACACTAGCGGCCCCGAGGGATACGCAGTATTTT
D gene: TRBD2
V gene: TRBV7-8
J gene: TRBJ2-3
clone size: -

CDR3 protein: CATSREWGTQETQYF
CDR3 DNA: TGTGCCACCAGCAGAGAATGGGGCACCCAAGAGACCCAGTACTTC
D gene: -
V gene: TRBV15
J gene: TRBJ2-5
clone size: -

CDR3 protein: CSVRDSYYEQYF
CDR3 DNA: TGCAGCGTTCGGGACAGCTACTACGAGCAGTACTTC
D gene: TRBD1
V gene: TRBV29-1
J gene: TRBJ2-7
clone size: few

CDR3 protein: CASSQTLGGEQFF
CDR3 DNA: TGCGCCAGCAGCCAGACCCTGGGCGGTGAGCAGTTCTTC
D gene: -
V gene: TRBV4-1
J gene: TRBJ2-1
clone size: few

CDR3 protein: CASSYGTGKETQYF
CDR3 DNA: TGTGCCAGCAGTTACGGGACAGGGAAAGAGACCCAGTACTTC
D gene: TRBD1
V gene: TRBV6-5
J gene: TRBJ2-5
clone size: -

CDR3 protein: CASSLLPTGVFYNEQFF
CDR3 DNA: TGTGCCAGCAGCCTCCTCCCTACAGGGGTATTCTACAATGAGCAGTTCTTC
D gene: TRBD1
V gene: TRBV9
J gene: TRBJ2-1
clone size: -

CDR3 protein: CASGIGNYNEQFF
CDR3 DNA: TGTGCCAGCGGAATAGGGAACTACAATGAGCAGTTCTTC
D gene: -
V gene: TRBV2
J gene: TRBJ2-1
clone size: -

CDR3 protein: CSVITGLAAGELFF
CDR3 DNA: TGCAGCGTTATCACGGGGCTAGCTGCCGGGGAGCTGTTTTTT
D gene: -
V gene: TRBV29-1
J gene: TRBJ2-2
clone size: few

CDR3 protein: CASSLATDTQYF
CDR3 DNA: TGTGCCAGCAGCTTAGCCACAGATACGCAGTATTTT
D gene: -
V gene: TRBV7-9
J gene: TRBJ2-3
clone size: -

CDR3 protein: CASSQAPGELFF
CDR3 DNA: TGTGCCAGCAGCCAAGCCCCCGGGGAGCTGTTTTTT
D gene: -
V gene: TRBV4-2
J gene: TRBJ2-2
clone size: -

CDR3 protein: CSVQGLAGSPRGTQYF
CDR3 DNA: TGCAGCGTCCAAGGACTAGCGGGTTCCCCGAGGGGGACCCAGTACTTC
D gene: TRBD2
V gene: TRBV29-1
J gene: TRBJ2-5
clone size: few

CDR3 protein: CASSYSGGDNNEQFF
CDR3 DNA: TGTGCCAGCAGTTACTCCGGCGGGGACAACAATGAGCAGTTCTTC
D gene: -
V gene: TRBV6-5
J gene: TRBJ2-1
clone size: -

CDR3 protein: CASSLWGNEQYF
CDR3 DNA: TGTGCCAGCAGTTTATGGGGGAACGAGCAGTACTTC
D gene: -
V gene: TRBV28
J gene: TRBJ2-7
clone size: -

CDR3 protein: CASSLGDGGGPDGYTF
CDR3 DNA: TGTGCCAGCAGCTTGGGAGACGGGGGCGGCCCGGATGGCTACACCTTC
D gene: -
V gene: TRBV5-4
J gene: TRBJ1-2
clone size: many

CDR3 protein: CASSFTGEEQYF
CDR3 DNA: TGTGCCAGCAGCTTTACAGGGGAGGAGCAGTACTTC
D gene: TRBD1
V gene: TRBV5-5
J gene: TRBJ2-7
clone size: -